This T cell receptor beta chain was observed in a study of cytomegalovirus exposure and HLA in healthy donors. Study as a whole: In a later analysis, the roughly 130 validation repertoires were reported to have used the same platform as the 600 to 700 first-cohort repertoires.

Study-level findings and limits: Subsequent analysis found a tendency for first-cohort TCR clusters to co-occur within the 120 or so validation repertoires. The investigators catalogued 150 or so TCR beta chains as cytomegalovirus-associated. In vitro checks showed that a few CMV-associated chains really do target CMV antigens.

To note about this clone: Its target is unknown. Different DNA sequences within this sample yield the same CDR3.

This CDR3 contains 11 residues. Germline CDR1 reads MGHDK; CDR2 reads SYGVNS. Trimming took 4 bases from V and 5 from J, leaving 5 bases between them. Here immunoSEQ multiplex PCR was the method, and the copy in TCRdb shows in-frame clones only, minus some. The sample lists 200,000 to 250,000 clones, approximately 87% occurring once. This receptor was obtained from a man younger than 35 in good health and CMV-seronegative. The rearrangement joins TRBV25-1 to TRBJ2-5, with D unclear. The sample consisted of PBMCs. CDR3 amino acids: CASSVRETQYF. In nucleotides, the CDR3 is TGTGCCAGCAGTGTCAGGGAGACCCAGTACTTC.